A selection of T cell receptor beta chains follows, all from one sample in a study of blood T cell repertoires in COVID-19. Here immunoSEQ multiplex PCR was the method, and the copy in TCRdb shows in-frame clones only, minus some. The sample carries some 350,000 clones, roughly nine tenths recorded once. The specimen was PBMCs or T cells enriched from blood (not recorded which). These receptors were collected from a woman aged 30 to 39 who had recovered from COVID-19. The CDR3 runs from the conserved cysteine through the conserved F or W. D genes are given only for firm matches. Only some rows state a clone size, as once, few, many or a class for expanded clones.

>TRBJ2-1|TRBV7-9|TRBD1|once
TGTGCCAGCGCTACGGGGGGACAGGGAAGGGTAGCCAATGAGCAGTTCTTC
CASATGGQGRVANEQFF
>TRBJ1-6|TRBV11-2|-|-
TGTGCCAGCTCGACCGGGTTGAATTCACCCCTCCACTTT
CASSTGLNSPLHF
>TRBJ1-6|TRBV7-3|-|-
TGTGCCAGCAGCTCACCGGCAGGGTCCTATAATTCACCCCTCCACTTT
CASSSPAGSYNSPLHF
>TRBJ2-1|TRBV24-1|TRBD2|-
TGTGCCACCAGTGATTTGCATACGACTAGCGGGAGGAATGAGCAGTTCTTC
CATSDLHTTSGRNEQFF
>TRBJ1-2|TRBV13|TRBD1|-
TGTGCCAGCAGCTTAGGCGAAGGGGGCCCTGGCTACACCTTC
CASSLGEGGPGYTF
>TRBJ2-7|TRBV5-6|TRBD1|-
TGTGCCAGCAGCCAGGGGACAGGGGCCTACGAGCAGTACTTC
CASSQGTGAYEQYF
>TRBJ1-5|TRBV7-2|-|-
TGTGCCAGCAGCTTATCGGTTAGCAATCAGCCCCAGCATTTT
CASSLSVSNQPQHF
>TRBJ1-2|TRBV18|-|-
TGTGCCAGCTCACCACCGGCCCAGGCGGGGGGCTATGGCTACACCTTC
CASSPPAQAGGYGYTF
>TRBJ2-7|TRBV16|TRBD2|-
TGTGCCAGCAGCCAACGGGACTACTCCTACGAGCAGTACTTC
CASSQRDYSYEQYF
>TRBJ1-2|TRBV6-5|TRBD1|-
TGTGCCAGCAGGAACGACAGGGGGGGCTATGGCTACACCTTC
CASRNDRGGYGYTF
>TRBJ2-2|TRBV7-6|TRBD1|-
TGTGCCAGCAGCTTAGTCAGGGGGCAAACCGGGGAGCTGTTTTTT
CASSLVRGQTGELFF
>TRBJ2-7|TRBV12-3/TRBV12-4|-|-
TGTGCCAGCAGGGCACACCCTTCCGAGCAGTACTTC
CASRAHPSEQYF
>TRBJ2-7|TRBV27|-|-
TGTGCCAGCAGTTTTGAGGACAGCTACGAGCAGTACTTC
CASSFEDSYEQYF
>TRBJ2-7|TRBV7-9|TRBD2|-
TGTGCCAGCAGCCCAAGACTAGCGGGGGGGCCATACGAGCAGTACTTC
CASSPRLAGGPYEQYF
>TRBJ1-2|TRBV9|TRBD1|-
TGTGCCAGCAGCGTAGACAGGGGGACTAACTATGGCTACACCTTC
CASSVDRGTNYGYTF
>TRBJ1-1|TRBV7-8|TRBD1|-
TGTGCCAGCAGCCCATGGACAGGGAACACTGAAGCTTTCTTT
CASSPWTGNTEAFF
>TRBJ1-5|TRBV12-2|-|-
TGTGCAAGTCGCCAGGACAGGGAACCGGGTCAGCCCCAGCATTTT
CASRQDREPGQPQHF
>TRBJ2-7|TRBV6-6|TRBD2|-
TGTGCCAGCAGTCAAGCGGGAGGAGGTTCCGAGCAGTACTTC
CASSQAGGGSEQYF
>TRBJ1-2|TRBV24-1|TRBD1|-
TGTGCCACCAGTCGACAGGGGGACTACACCTTC
CATSRQGDYTF
>TRBJ1-2|TRBV28|-|-
TGTGCCAGCAGTTTATCTCCGGGATTCTATGGCTACACCTTC
CASSLSPGFYGYTF
>TRBJ2-3|TRBV1|-|-
TGCACCAGCAGCGAGACTAGCGGGAGCACAGATACGCAGTATTTT
CTSSETSGSTDTQYF
>TRBJ2-7|TRBV3-1/TRBV3-2|-|-
TGTGCCAGCAGCCCGCGGGCAACCTACGAGCAGTACTTC
CASSPRATYEQYF
>TRBJ2-3|TRBV7-9|TRBD1|-
TGTGCCAGCAGCGGACAGGGGACAGATACGCAGTATTTT
CASSGQGTDTQYF
>TRBJ1-2|TRBV5-6|-|-
TGTGCCAGCAGCGTAACCAGGGATGGCTACACCTTC
CASSVTRDGYTF
>TRBJ2-7|TRBV7-2|-|-
TGTGCCAGCAGCCTTAGCGGCTACGAGCAGTACTTC
CASSLSGYEQYF
>TRBJ1-1|TRBV4-1|-|-
TGCGCCAGCAGCCAAGAACCCGGACAGAAACAAGCTTTCTTT
CASSQEPGQKQAFF
>TRBJ2-1|TRBV5-8|TRBD1|-
TGTGCCAGCAGCTTGGCGGGACAGCCCTACAATGAGCAGTTCTTC
CASSLAGQPYNEQFF
>TRBJ2-1|TRBV19|-|-
TGTGCCAGTATTGCGGGCGGGGACTCCTACAATGAGCAGTTCTTC
CASIAGGDSYNEQFF
>TRBJ1-2|TRBV2|TRBD1|-
TGTGCCAGCAGAGACAGGGGTGCGTATGGCTACACCTTC
CASRDRGAYGYTF
>TRBJ2-1|TRBV18|-|-
TGTGCCAGCTCACCGCCCTCTCGTCGCGGGTTGGATGAGCAGTTCTTC
CASSPPSRRGLDEQFF
>TRBJ2-3|TRBV27|TRBD2|-
TGTGCCAGCAGTTTGTGCGGGAGGGCCACCTTTTGCACAGATACGCAGTATTTT
CASSLCGRATFCTDTQYF
>TRBJ1-1|TRBV6-1|-|-
TGTGCCAGCAGTGAGAGAGTACCTGAAGCTTTCTTT
CASSERVPEAFF
>TRBJ1-1|TRBV15|-|-
TGTGCCACCAGGTTCAGGGTGAACACTGAAGCTTTCTTT
CATRFRVNTEAFF
>TRBJ2-5|TRBV19|TRBD1|-
TGTGCCAGTAGTATCCCAAGGACAGGGAAGGGAGAGACCCAGTACTTC
CASSIPRTGKGETQYF
>TRBJ2-2|TRBV2|-|-
TGTGCCAGCAGTGCCTTCGAGGGGGAGCTGTTTTTT
CASSAFEGELFF
>TRBJ2-5|TRBV3-1/TRBV3-2|TRBD1|-
TGTGCCAGCGGCAGACAGGGGAGAGTGGAGACCCAGTACTTC
CASGRQGRVETQYF
>TRBJ2-1|TRBV6-6|TRBD2|-
TGTGCCAGCCGCCACCTGAGCGGGGGGACCGACAATGAGCAGTTCTTC
CASRHLSGGTDNEQFF